This T cell receptor (beta chain) was profiled in a study of blood T cell repertoires in COVID-19. The overall study: Samples of COVID-19 (acute and convalescent) were obtained from the United States, Italy and Spain.

Trimming took 5 bases from V and 4 from J, leaving 6 bases between them. The CDR3 sequence is 12 residues long. Germline lookup yields CDR1 SEHNR and CDR2 FQNEAQ (reference sequence). The table came from immunoSEQ multiplex PCR; TCRdb's copy has only in-frame clones and leaves some out. Of roughly 190,000 clones in the sample, roughly 84% are singletons; the top ten hold roughly 3.1%. The TCR originated in a young woman who had been exposed to COVID-19. The rearrangement links TRBV7-9 to TRBJ2-1; D gene unclear. The specimen sequenced was PBMCs or T cells enriched from blood (not recorded which). In DNA, the CDR3 is TGTGCCAGCAGCGGGCCGTACAATGAGCAGTTCTTC. Residues: CASSGPYNEQFF.